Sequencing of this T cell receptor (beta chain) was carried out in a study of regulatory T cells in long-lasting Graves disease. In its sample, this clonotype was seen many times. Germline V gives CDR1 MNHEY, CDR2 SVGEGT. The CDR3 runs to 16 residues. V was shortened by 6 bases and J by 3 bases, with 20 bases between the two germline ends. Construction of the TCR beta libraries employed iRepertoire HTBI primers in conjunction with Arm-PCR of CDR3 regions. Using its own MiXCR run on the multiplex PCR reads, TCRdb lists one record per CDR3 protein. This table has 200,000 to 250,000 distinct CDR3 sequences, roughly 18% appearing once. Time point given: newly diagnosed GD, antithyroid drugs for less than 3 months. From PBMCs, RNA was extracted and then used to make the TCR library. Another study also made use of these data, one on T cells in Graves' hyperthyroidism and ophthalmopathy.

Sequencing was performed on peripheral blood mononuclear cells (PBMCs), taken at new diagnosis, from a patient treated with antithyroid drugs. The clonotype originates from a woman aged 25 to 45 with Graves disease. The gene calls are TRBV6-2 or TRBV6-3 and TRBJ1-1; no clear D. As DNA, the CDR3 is TGTGCCAGCAGCCTAGCCCCTTCCTTGGCGGACACTGAAGCTTTCTTT. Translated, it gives CASSLAPSLADTEAFF.